Reported below is one T cell receptor beta chain. Each CDR3 protein gets one entry after TCRdb re-called the PCR reads with MiXCR. The repertoire holds 8,000 to 11,000 distinct CDR3 sequences, with about 64% as singletons. The source of the sample is a study of tumor-infiltrating lymphocytes in oesophageal squamous cell carcinoma. Germline V gives CDR1 SGHTA, CDR2 FQGTGA. The CDR3 length is 15 residues. The receptor was derived from a female donor with esophageal squamous cell carcinoma. This chain joins TRBV7-3 and TRBJ2-7; TRBD2 matches at 12 bases. TRBJ2-1 explains the end of the DNA better; the J call may be wrong. Sequencing was carried out using esophageal tumor tissue. The CDR3 DNA follows: TGTGCCAGCAGCTACCTAGCGGGGGGGCAGAGTGAGCAGTTCTTC. Protein product: CASSYLAGGQSEQFF.